The clone carrying this T cell receptor (beta chain) was counted at least ten times. The V gene end was trimmed by 7 bases and the J gene end by 1 base; junction bases not matched to a gene: 5. The CDR3 has 15 amino acids. Germline-derived CDR1 and CDR2 are SNHLY and FYNNEI. The sample is drawn from a study of patients with pleural tuberculosis. TCRdb processed the reads anew with MiXCR; each CDR3 protein has one entry. The sample includes approximately 50,000 distinct CDR3 sequences, about 6.8% of them seen just once. The V and J genes are TRBV2 and TRBJ1-1; 11 bases are shared with TRBD1. This TCR derives from a human donor with pleural tuberculosis. CDR3 nucleotide sequence: TGTGCCAGCAACCTAGGACAGGGGGCGAACACTGAAGCTTTCTTT. Protein: CASNLGQGANTEAFF.